This T cell receptor beta chain comes out of a study of blood T cell repertoires in COVID-19. The method was immunoSEQ multiplex PCR; TCRdb's version includes in-frame clones alone and lacks a portion of them. This table holds about 270,000 clones, about nine tenths found once. The receptor was isolated from a man younger than 35 who had recovered from COVID-19. The sample taken for sequencing was PBMCs or T cells enriched from blood (not recorded which).

The CDR3 DNA follows: TGTGCCTGGAGTGTTTTCTTTGGAGGCGAAATTGGTCCTGAAGCTTTCTTT. This codes for CAWSVFFGGEIGPEAFF. The chain is built from TRBV30 and TRBJ1-1; D ambiguous. Trimming shortened V by 0 bases and J by 6 bases, and 23 bases separated the two germline ends. Germline-derived CDR1 and CDR2 are GTSNPN and SVGIG (reference sequence). CDR3 length equals 17 residues.